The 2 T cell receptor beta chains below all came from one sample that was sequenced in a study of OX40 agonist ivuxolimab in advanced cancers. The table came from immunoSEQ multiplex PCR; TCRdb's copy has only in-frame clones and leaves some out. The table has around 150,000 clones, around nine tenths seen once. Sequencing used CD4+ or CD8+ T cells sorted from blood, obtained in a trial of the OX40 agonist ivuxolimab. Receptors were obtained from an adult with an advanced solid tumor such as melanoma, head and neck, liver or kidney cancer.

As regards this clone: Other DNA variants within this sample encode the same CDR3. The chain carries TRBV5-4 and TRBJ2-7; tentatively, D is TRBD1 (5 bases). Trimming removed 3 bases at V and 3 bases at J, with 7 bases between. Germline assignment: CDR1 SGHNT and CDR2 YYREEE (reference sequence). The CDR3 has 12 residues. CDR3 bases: TGTGCCAGCAGCTCAGACAGCTACGAGCAGTACTTC. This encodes CASSSDSYEQYF.

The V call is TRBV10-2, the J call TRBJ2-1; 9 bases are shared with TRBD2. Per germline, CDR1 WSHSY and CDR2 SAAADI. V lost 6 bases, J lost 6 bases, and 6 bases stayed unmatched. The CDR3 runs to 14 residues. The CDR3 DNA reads TGCGCCAGCAGCTTAGCGGGAGTAGGCAATGAGCAGTTCTTC. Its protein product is CASSLAGVGNEQFF.